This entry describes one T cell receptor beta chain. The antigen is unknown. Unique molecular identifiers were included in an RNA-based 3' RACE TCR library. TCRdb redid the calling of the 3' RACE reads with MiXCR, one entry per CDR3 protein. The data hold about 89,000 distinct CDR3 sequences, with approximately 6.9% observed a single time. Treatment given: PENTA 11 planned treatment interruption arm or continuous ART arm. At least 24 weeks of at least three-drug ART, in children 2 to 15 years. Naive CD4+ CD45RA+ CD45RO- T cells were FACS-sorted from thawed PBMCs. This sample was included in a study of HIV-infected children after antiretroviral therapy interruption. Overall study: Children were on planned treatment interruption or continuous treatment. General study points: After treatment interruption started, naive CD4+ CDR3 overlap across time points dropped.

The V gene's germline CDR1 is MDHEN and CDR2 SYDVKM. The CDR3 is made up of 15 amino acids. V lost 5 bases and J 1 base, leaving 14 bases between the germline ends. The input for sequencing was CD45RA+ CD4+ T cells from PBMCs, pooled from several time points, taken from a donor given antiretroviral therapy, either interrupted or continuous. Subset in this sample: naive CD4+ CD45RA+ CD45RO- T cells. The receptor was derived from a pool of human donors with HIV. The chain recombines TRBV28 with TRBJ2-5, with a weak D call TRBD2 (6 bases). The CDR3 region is CASSPIGGFQETQYF. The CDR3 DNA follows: TGTGCCAGCAGTCCTATTGGGGGGTTCCAAGAGACCCAGTACTTC.